A selection of T cell receptor beta chains follows, all from one sample in a study of cytomegalovirus exposure and HLA in healthy donors. The method was immunoSEQ multiplex PCR; TCRdb's version includes in-frame clones alone and lacks a portion of them. The table records 70,000 to 75,000 clones, around 94% of them present only once. The specimen was PBMCs. Receptors were obtained from a woman aged 18-29 years in good health and CMV-seropositive. The CDR3 runs from the conserved cysteine through the conserved F or W. The D gene is left open where the match is weak. Expanded clones are given a class, and other clones once, few, many or no size at all.

clone_size j_call d_call v_call cdr3_nt cdr3_aa
few TRBJ2-2 TRBD1 TRBV7-2 TGTGCCAGCAGCTTCGCTACAGGGGTTAACGGGGAGCTGTTTTTT CASSFATGVNGELFF
- TRBJ1-5 - TRBV28 TGTGCCAGCAGTTCTCGGGGACTAGGGATTAGGAATCAGCCCCAGCATTTT CASSSRGLGIRNQPQHF
- TRBJ1-4 - TRBV6-1 TGTGCCAGCAGATCCCCCTCCCTTAGTCTCCGAAAACTGTTTTTT CASRSPSLSLRKLFF
once TRBJ2-6 - TRBV4-1 TGCGCCAGCAGCCAAGTTCCGGGGGTTTCTGGGGCCAACGTCCTGACTTTC CASSQVPGVSGANVLTF
once TRBJ1-1 - TRBV19 TGTGCCAGTATTAGGGGGGGCTTGAACACTGAAGCTTTCTTT CASIRGGLNTEAFF
- TRBJ2-3 - TRBV11-2 TGTGCCAGCAGCTTACTCGGACTCCGCACAGATACGCAGTATTTT CASSLLGLRTDTQYF
- TRBJ2-5 TRBD2 TRBV6-1 TGTGCCAGCAGTGCCCGACTAGCGGGGGACCAAGAGACCCAGTACTTC CASSARLAGDQETQYF
- TRBJ2-3 - TRBV7-9 TGTGCCAGCGACGGGAGCCCCGGGTTCAGCACAGATACGCAGTATTTT CASDGSPGFSTDTQYF
- TRBJ2-5 - TRBV14 TGTGCCAGCAGCCAATTCTTCCAAGAGACCCAGTACTTC CASSQFFQETQYF
- TRBJ2-2 - TRBV7-3 TGTGCCAGCAGCTTAAAGGGGAACGGGGAGCTGTTTTTT CASSLKGNGELFF
- TRBJ1-1 - TRBV5-1 TGCGCCAGCAGCTTCTTTACCTGGGCGTGGTACAACACTGAAGCTTTCTTT CASSFFTWAWYNTEAFF
- TRBJ2-1 - TRBV5-1 TGCGCCAGCAGCGTGATGACCGGGACTCCCAATGAGCAGTTCTTC CASSVMTGTPNEQFF
- TRBJ1-5 TRBD1 TRBV5-1 TGCGCCAGCAGCCCCGGGACAGGGGATCAGCCCCAGCATTTT CASSPGTGDQPQHF
- TRBJ2-2 TRBD2 TRBV7-6 TGTGCCACCTATAGCGGGGGGAACACCGGGGAGCTGTTTTTT CATYSGGNTGELFF
- TRBJ1-2 TRBD1 TRBV28 TGTGCCAGCAGTGTCATGCCGGGACAGCCTTGGTATGGCTACACCTTC CASSVMPGQPWYGYTF
- TRBJ2-1 TRBD2 TRBV6-6 TGTGCCAGCAGTTACTCGGGACTAGCGGGGGACAATGAGCAGTTCTTC CASSYSGLAGDNEQFF
- TRBJ2-3 TRBD1 TRBV9 TGTGCCAGCAGCGTCGGCGGGGACAGGCTGGATACGCAGTATTTT CASSVGGDRLDTQYF
- TRBJ2-2 - TRBV28 TGTGCCAGCAGCCTAACCCCGAACACCGGGGAGCTGTTTTTT CASSLTPNTGELFF
- TRBJ2-3 - TRBV30 TGTGCCTGGAGTGCCTCTGGCTCGACGCAGTATTTT CAWSASGSTQYF
few TRBJ2-7 - TRBV7-2 TGTGCCAGCAGCTCAGCTAGTTTTGGCGAGCAGTACTTC CASSSASFGEQYF
- TRBJ2-7 TRBD1 TRBV7-2 TGTGCCAGCAGCGCCGGGACAGGGTCCTACGAGCAGTACTTC CASSAGTGSYEQYF
once TRBJ2-5 - TRBV15 TGTGCCACCAGCAATCCAGGTGCTGGCGAGACCCAGTACTTC CATSNPGAGETQYF
- TRBJ2-5 TRBD1 TRBV5-1 TGCGCCAGCAGCTTGTTAGTCCGGGACAGGGAGACCCAGTACTTC CASSLLVRDRETQYF
- TRBJ2-1 TRBD2 TRBV7-9 TGTGCCAGCAGCTTAGTTCCTAGCGGGGGGCCTAAATACAATGAGCAGTTCTTC CASSLVPSGGPKYNEQFF
- TRBJ2-5 TRBD1 TRBV5-6 TGTGCCAGCAGCTTCAGCCCGGGACAGCAAGAGACCCAGTACTTC CASSFSPGQQETQYF
- TRBJ1-5 TRBD1 TRBV19 TGTGCCAGTAGTCGGAGGGGACAGGCCAACGGCAATCAGCCCCAGCATTTT CASSRRGQANGNQPQHF
- TRBJ1-2 - TRBV14 TGTGCCAGCAGCCCCAGAGGCGGGGGCCACGGCTACACCTTC CASSPRGGGHGYTF
- TRBJ2-7 - TRBV19 TGTGCCACGAAAATAAAGACAGGAGACGAGCAGTACTTC CATKIKTGDEQYF
- TRBJ1-3 - TRBV19 TGTGCCAGTAGTGACAGAAGGAACACCATATATTTT CASSDRRNTIYF
- TRBJ2-5 - TRBV5-4 TGTGCCAGCAGCTTGGAGGCAGGATACCAAGAGACCCAGTACTTC CASSLEAGYQETQYF
- TRBJ1-1 - TRBV5-5 TGTGCCAGCAGCGGAGGGATGGTAGGGACTGAAGCTTTCTTT CASSGGMVGTEAFF
- TRBJ2-2 - TRBV9 TGTGCCAGCAGCGCGGGTAGAGGAGGGTTCGTTGGGGAGCTGTTTTTT CASSAGRGGFVGELFF
- TRBJ1-2 TRBD1 TRBV5-1 TGCGCCAGCTGGACAGGGGATCATGGCTACACCTTC CASWTGDHGYTF
- TRBJ1-2 - TRBV7-2 TGTGCCAGCAGCTCAGGACAGTTCTATGGCTACACCTTC CASSSGQFYGYTF
- TRBJ1-5 - TRBV2 TGTGCCACCCGTCGAGAGACAGACCCAAATCAGCCCCAGCATTTT CATRRETDPNQPQHF
- TRBJ1-1 - TRBV5-1 TGCGCCAGCTCTGTTCGGGACACCCACACTGAAGCTTTCTTT CASSVRDTHTEAFF
few TRBJ1-2 - TRBV27 TGTGCCAGCAGTTTAAACCGACTGACTGGCTACACCTTC CASSLNRLTGYTF
- TRBJ2-7 TRBD2 TRBV6-6 TGTGCCAGCAGTAATAGCGGGAGGGCGTCCTACGAGCAGTACTTC CASSNSGRASYEQYF
- TRBJ2-7 TRBD2 TRBV7-2 TGTGCCAGCAGCCTTACAATCGAGAGACTAGCAACCTACGAGCAGTACTTC CASSLTIERLATYEQYF
- TRBJ2-1 TRBD2 TRBV27 TGTGCCAGCAGTTTATCGATGACTAGCGGGACACCCGACAATGAGCAGTTCTTC CASSLSMTSGTPDNEQFF
- TRBJ2-5 - TRBV7-8 TGTGCCAGCAGCTTAGTCGGCGGGGCGGGCCCAGAGACCCAGTACTTC CASSLVGGAGPETQYF
- TRBJ1-2 TRBD1 TRBV27 TGTGCCAGCAGTTCCCGGACAGGGTTGTTGAGAAGCTATGGCTACACCTTC CASSSRTGLLRSYGYTF
- TRBJ2-7 TRBD2 TRBV15 TGTGCCACCAGCAGGGGACTAGCGAGCTCCTACGAGCAGTACTTC CATSRGLASSYEQYF
- TRBJ2-7 TRBD1 TRBV4-1 TGCGCCAGCAGCCAAGATAGTGGGACAGCCTACGAGCAGTACTTC CASSQDSGTAYEQYF
- TRBJ2-6 - TRBV6-6 TGTGCCAGCAGTTACGGCGGTGGGGCCAACGTCCTGACTTTC CASSYGGGANVLTF
- TRBJ2-7 TRBD1 TRBV23-1 TGCGCCAGCAGTCAAACCACTCGCCCAAGACAGGGATGGACGCTTTACGAGCAGTACTTC CASSQTTRPRQGWTLYEQYF
- TRBJ2-3 TRBD2 TRBV28 TGTGCCAGCAGTCCCTGGACTAGCGGTCGCACAGATACGCAGTATTTT CASSPWTSGRTDTQYF
- TRBJ1-1 - TRBV5-1 TGCGCCAGCTCCCCGGGAGGGGTTGAAGCTTTCTTT CASSPGGVEAFF
- TRBJ1-5 - TRBV28 TGTGCCAGCAGGGGAGGGGCGAACAATCAGCCCCAGCATTTT CASRGGANNQPQHF
- TRBJ2-5 - TRBV4-1 TGCGCCAGCAGCCAACAGGGGTTTGGAGAGACCCAGTACTTC CASSQQGFGETQYF
- TRBJ2-1 TRBD2 TRBV6-1 TGTGCCAGCAATCAAGCGGGGGCTAATGAGCAGTTCTTC CASNQAGANEQFF
- TRBJ1-4 TRBD1 TRBV6-1 TGTGCCACAGGGGGCGGGGGTAGTAATGAAAAACTGTTTTTT CATGGGGSNEKLFF
- TRBJ2-5 TRBD2 TRBV7-7 TGTGCTAGCAGCCAGGGACTACAAGAGACCCAGTACTTC CASSQGLQETQYF
- TRBJ1-1 - TRBV6-1 TGTGCCAGCAGTGTGGTACTAAGGCCGTGGTACGAGGGAGGCACTGAAGCTTTCTTT CASSVVLRPWYEGGTEAFF
- TRBJ1-1 - TRBV18 TGTGCCAGCTCACCGACAGTCCTGGGTCGGGCTGAAGCTTTCTTT CASSPTVLGRAEAFF
- TRBJ1-6 - TRBV11-2 TGTGCCAGCAGCTCCCCCCGCGGGCTAAATTCACCCCTCCACTTT CASSSPRGLNSPLHF
- TRBJ2-7 - TRBV27 TGTGCCAGCAGTTTAAGGCCTTTAGCGGCCAGCTCCTACGAGCAGTACTTC CASSLRPLAASSYEQYF
- TRBJ2-3 - TRBV18 TGTGCCAGCTCACCCCTGGGGGCGGAGACAGATACGCAGTATTTT CASSPLGAETDTQYF